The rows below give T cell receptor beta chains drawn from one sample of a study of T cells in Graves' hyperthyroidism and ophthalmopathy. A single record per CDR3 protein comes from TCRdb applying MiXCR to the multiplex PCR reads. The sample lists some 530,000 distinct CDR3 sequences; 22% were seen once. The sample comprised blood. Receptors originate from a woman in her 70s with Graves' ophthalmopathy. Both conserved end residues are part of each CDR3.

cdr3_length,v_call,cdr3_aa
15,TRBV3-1,CASSQERAHNYGYTF
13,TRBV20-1,CSAQGLAMSEQYF
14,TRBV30,CAWSVPAGVETQYF
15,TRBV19,CASSMGTRYYNEQFF
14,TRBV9,CASSGTGGPYEQYF
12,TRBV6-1,CASRTAGDTQYF
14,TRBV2,CASSEGGRDQPQHF
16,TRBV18,CASSPVSGAMNTEAFF
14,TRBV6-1,CASRDELRNSPLHF
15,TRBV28,CASSSLGVLNTEAFF
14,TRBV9,CASSVGPLSDEQYF
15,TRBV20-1,CSANHRVGLVTEAFF
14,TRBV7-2,CASSLDKANYGYTF
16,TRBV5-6,CASSLIRGPGANVLTF
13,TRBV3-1,CASSPVPGGELFF
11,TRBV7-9,CASSLMGGYTF
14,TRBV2,CASRVREGLYEQYF
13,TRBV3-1,CASSQPEGGTQYF
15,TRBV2,CATTTWTGRNTEAFF